These 21 T cell receptor beta chains originate from one sample sequenced in a study of blood T cell repertoires in COVID-19. Here immunoSEQ multiplex PCR was the method, and the copy in TCRdb shows in-frame clones only, minus some. Of roughly 30,000 clones in the sample, approximately 85% were seen once. Sequencing input: peripheral blood. Every receptor here comes from a man aged 60 to 75 with COVID-19, enrolled during active disease.

The chain is built from TRBV5-4 and TRBJ2-7; a possible D gene is TRBD2 (6 bases). Trimming took off 1 base at V and 3 bases at J, with 11 bases between the two ends. In germline, CDR1 is SGHNT, CDR2 YYREEE (reference sequence). This CDR3 contains 14 residues. The chain's CDR3 is CASSLRGRNYEQYF. The DNA of the CDR3 is TGTGCCAGCAGCTTGAGAGGGAGGAACTACGAGCAGTACTTC.

The V gene is TRBV7-9, the J gene TRBJ2-1; 8 positions agree with TRBD2. The CDR3 contains 15 residues. V trimming: 5 bases; J trimming: 8 bases; junction bases outside the gene matches: 11. Germline CDR1 SEHNR, CDR2 FQNEAQ (reference sequence). The CDR3 region is CASSHPTRGGDEQFF. CDR3 bases: TGTGCCAGCAGCCACCCCACCCGGGGGGGCGATGAGCAGTTCTTC.

The J gene is TRBJ2-5, the V gene TRBV15; the match to TRBD2 covers 7 bases. The J segment lost 1 base and the V segment lost 0 bases, leaving 2 bases of the junction unmatched. The germline V gene has CDR1 LNHNV and CDR2 YYDKDF (reference sequence). The CDR3 runs to 15 residues. The CDR3 nucleotides read TGTGCCACCAGCAGAGATCCTAGCGGCCAAGAGACCCAGTACTTC. This encodes CATSRDPSGQETQYF.

The chain uses TRBV2 and TRBJ2-7; D possibly corresponds to TRBD2 (7 bases). The CDR3 has 16 residues. Trimming pared 6 bases from V and 0 bases from J, leaving 18 bases between. Germline CDR1 is SNHLY and CDR2 is FYNNEI. The DNA of the CDR3 is TGTGCCAGCAGCCCACGAGGGGGGGCCAACTCCTACGAGCAGTACTTC. Its protein is CASSPRGGANSYEQYF.

V usage is TRBV5-1 and J usage is TRBJ2-2; D gene uncertain. Looked up from germline, CDR1 is SGHRS and CDR2 is YFSETQ. The V end was cut by 4 bases, the J end by 0 bases, with 7 bases between. The CDR3 has 14 amino acids. As DNA, the CDR3 is TGCGCCAGCAGCCCGACACCGAACACCGGGGAGCTGTTTTTT. Residues: CASSPTPNTGELFF.

The chain combines TRBV4-2 with TRBJ2-7; 10 bases are shared with TRBD2. Trimming at V came to 3 bases and at J to 3 bases, leaving 5 bases not matched to a gene. The germline gives CDR1 LGHNA, CDR2 YNFKEQ. The CDR3 is made up of 15 amino acids. The CDR3 DNA reads as TGTGCCAGCAGCCACTCCGGGACTAGCGACTACGAGCAGTACTTC. Its translation: CASSHSGTSDYEQYF.

V is TRBV28 and J is TRBJ1-2; D is perhaps TRBD1 (6 bases). The V and J ends lost 11 bases and 1 base respectively, with 14 bases between them. The germline CDR1 and CDR2 sequences are MDHEN and SYDVKM. The CDR3 loop spans 13 amino acids. The CDR3 is CASGTLDNYGYTF. Here the CDR3 DNA reads TGTGCCTCTGGGACACTTGATAACTATGGCTACACCTTC.

V is TRBV19 and J is TRBJ2-5, with 11 bases lining up with TRBD2. Germline loops: CDR1 LNHDA, CDR2 SQIVND (reference sequence). The length of the CDR3 is 18 residues. V lost 3 bases to trimming and J lost 4 bases; unmatched junction nucleotides: 13. The CDR3 is CASSILSSGRSSAETQYF. CDR3 in DNA: TGTGCCAGTAGTATCCTCTCTAGCGGGAGGAGTTCGGCAGAGACCCAGTACTTC.

The CDR3 bases are TGTGCCAGCAGCCGGACAAGCAATCAGCCCCAGCATTTT. As protein: CASSRTSNQPQHF. The chain joins TRBV6-5 to TRBJ1-5; maybe TRBD1 (5 bases). The CDR3 runs 13 residues. Germline V gene data show CDR1 as MNHEY and CDR2 as SVGAGI. Trimming took 6 bases from V and 1 from J, leaving 7 bases between them.

The chain combines TRBV12-5 with TRBJ2-1, with 10 positions matching TRBD2. The J segment lost 5 bases and the V segment lost 3 bases, leaving 4 bases of the junction unmatched. CDR1 LGHNT and CDR2 FRNRAP come from the germline V gene. The CDR3 extends over 15 amino acids. In DNA form, the CDR3 reads TGTGCTAGTGGTTTCGGGACTAGCGAGAACAATGAGCAGTTCTTC. This gives the protein CASGFGTSENNEQFF.

The chain is built from TRBV2 and TRBJ2-4, with 7 bases fitting TRBD2. The CDR3 runs to 15 residues. CDR1 SNHLY and CDR2 FYNNEI come from the germline V gene. Trimming cost V 5 bases and J 3 bases; bases outside gene matches: 7. CDR3 sequence (DNA): TGTGCCAGCAGTCCTGGGAGGGGCGGCAAAAACATTCAGTACTTC. It yields the protein CASSPGRGGKNIQYF.

The chain uses TRBV21-1 and TRBJ2-7; the table's D call TRBD1 went unverified against the DNA. TRBV21-1 is shown as a pseudogene. The CDR3 runs 16 residues. The CDR3 nucleotides are TGTGCCAGCAGCAAGTCCGGGACAGGGGAATCTTACGAGCAGTACTTC. Residues: CASSKSGTGESYEQYF.

V gene TRBV28 combines with J gene TRBJ2-7; D uncertain. Trimming removed 5 bases from V and 3 bases from J, with 23 bases in between. CDR3 length equals 17 residues. Germline CDR1 MDHEN, CDR2 SYDVKM. Here the CDR3 DNA reads TGTGCCAGCAGTCTCCCTCGTTCGCGGCTTGCCCACTACGAGCAGTACTTC. Translation gives CASSLPRSRLAHYEQYF.

The chain employs TRBV6-5 and TRBJ2-7; weak D call: TRBD1 (7 bases). The CDR3 length is 13 residues. V lost 7 bases to trimming and J lost 4 bases, with 14 bases between them. Per germline, CDR1 MNHEY and CDR2 SVGAGI. CDR3 amino acids: CASKMQGGYEQYF. DNA for the CDR3: TGTGCCAGCAAAATGCAGGGGGGTTACGAGCAGTACTTC.

This clone occurred a few times. This chain uses TRBV11-3 with TRBJ1-4, with 8 bases fitting TRBD1. Germline V lookup: CDR1 SGHNT, CDR2 YENEEA. Trimming removed 0 bases from V and 0 bases from J; junction bases left unmatched: 6. The CDR3 spans 18 residues. The CDR3 is CASSLDRQGAATNEKLFF. CDR3 in DNA: TGTGCCAGCAGCTTAGATCGGCAGGGGGCTGCAACTAATGAAAAACTGTTTTTT.

This chain uses TRBV2 with TRBJ1-5; 9 bases are shared with TRBD1. V was pared by 6 bases and J by 5 bases, with 11 bases of the junction left unmatched. The V gene's germline CDR1 is SNHLY and CDR2 FYNNEI. CDR3 length: 16 residues. CDR3 bases: TGTGCCAGCAGGAGGGACAGGGAGAGTCGGCATCAGCCCCAGCATTTT. It specifies CASRRDRESRHQPQHF.

V usage is TRBV6-2 or TRBV6-3 and J usage is TRBJ2-7; 9 nucleotides align to TRBD2. J lost 2 bases, V lost 2 bases, and 1 base had no gene match. This CDR3 is built from 14 residues. Germline V gene lookup returns CDR1 MNHEY and CDR2 SVGEGT. The chain's CDR3 is CASSYAGGPYEQYF. The CDR3 DNA reads TGTGCCAGCAGTTACGCGGGAGGGCCCTACGAGCAGTACTTC.

This clone was counted once. The chain is built from TRBV3-1 (or the pseudogene TRBV3-2) and TRBJ2-1; D is possibly TRBD2 (6 bases). This CDR3 region has 15 residues. Germline CDR1 and CDR2: LGHDT and YNNKEL (reference sequence). The germline V and J ends were trimmed by 6 bases and 5 bases, with 17 bases remaining between them. CDR3 sequence: CASRTGTPFNNEQFF. The DNA for the CDR3 is TGTGCCAGCAGGACCGGGACTCCGTTTAACAATGAGCAGTTCTTC.

The chain is built from TRBV15 and TRBJ2-1; TRBD1 is a possible D gene (5 bases). From germline, CDR1 is LNHNV and CDR2 YYDKDF (reference sequence). With 4 bases removed from V and 4 bases from J, the gap between germline ends came to 14 bases. The CDR3 sequence is 15 residues long. CDR3 sequence reads: CATSTVTKGYNEQFF. The CDR3 nucleotides read TGTGCCACCAGCACCGTGACCAAGGGGTACAATGAGCAGTTCTTC.

The DNA of the CDR3 is TGCGCCAGCAGTGAGGGGACAGGGGCGAACACTGAAGCTTTCTTT. Translating it yields CASSEGTGANTEAFF. This chain connects TRBV10-1 to TRBJ1-1, with TRBD1 identical over 10 bases. CDR1 is WNHNN, CDR2 SYGVQD, per germline (reference sequence). This CDR3 comprises 15 residues. Trimming took 2 bases from V and 1 from J; bases not matched to a gene: 1.

Written as DNA, the CDR3 is TGTGCCAGCAGCTTTGAAAGGAAGGGGGATACGCAGTATTTT. It translates to CASSFERKGDTQYF. V and J are TRBV7-8 and TRBJ2-3; perhaps TRBD1 as D (5 bases). Trimming cost V 3 bases and J 6 bases, with 13 bases left between them. CDR3 length: 14 residues. In germline, CDR1 is SGHVS, CDR2 FQNEAQ.